These 2 T cell receptor beta chains originate from one sample sequenced in a study of blood T cell repertoires in COVID-19. Here immunoSEQ multiplex PCR was the method, and the copy in TCRdb shows in-frame clones only, minus some. The sample has some 140,000 clones, about 70% seen once; the top ten hold around 14%. Material: peripheral blood. The receptors shown here come from an elderly man with acute or convalescent COVID-19.

This clone was found a few times. The chain uses TRBV28 and TRBJ2-5; a weak D match, TRBD1 (5 bases). Trimming removed 6 bases from V and 5 bases from J, with 16 bases in between. Germline CDR1 reads MDHEN; CDR2 reads SYDVKM. The CDR3 covers 14 residues. The CDR3 loop is CASSPTDGAETQYF. The CDR3 DNA sequence: TGTGCCAGCAGCCCCACCGATGGGGCCGAGACCCAGTACTTC.

This chain connects TRBV9 to TRBJ2-2; the match to TRBD2 covers 9 bases. The J segment lost 5 bases and the V segment lost 1 base, leaving 9 bases of the junction unmatched. The germline V gene has CDR1 SGDLS and CDR2 YYNGEE. There are 17 residues in the CDR3. The CDR3 DNA reads TGTGCCAGCAGCGTACTAGCTAGCGGGGCGGATACCGGGGAGCTGTTTTTT. This encodes CASSVLASGADTGELFF.